Sequencing of this T cell receptor beta chain was carried out in a study of cytomegalovirus exposure and HLA in healthy donors. General study points: The study listed approximately 170 cytomegalovirus-associated TCR beta chains. Most sequenced TCRs were rare (though some public TCRs occurred in many donors).

Sequencing was performed with immunoSEQ multiplex PCR; in TCRdb, only in-frame clones are kept and a portion is missing. This sample yields 200,000 to 250,000 clones, of which 80% to 85% are seen a single time; around 15% belongs to the top ten. Comments on this clone: Its antigen is not identified. One end of the junction fails to match germline, which may point to a read error.

In germline, CDR1 is SSHAT, CDR2 FNYEAQ (reference sequence). The CDR3 sequence is 14 residues long. This chain joins TRBV7-7 and TRBJ2-3; D remains unclear. This clonotype was obtained from a woman aged 25 to 45 in good health and CMV-seropositive. The sequenced sample was PBMCs. The CDR3 DNA reads TGTGCTAGCAGCTTAACCGGTAGCACAGATACGCAGTATTTT. Its protein is CASSLTGSTDTQYF.